The clone carrying this TCR beta chain came up many times. What it recognizes is unknown. The CDR3 sequence is 16 residues long. The ends lost 4 bases at V and 8 bases at J; junction bases unmatched: 16. The germline CDR1 and CDR2 sequences are DFQATT and SNEGSKA (reference sequence). The sample is drawn from a study of blood T cells in healthy people across ages. Donors each provided 8 to 10 milliliters of peripheral blood. Samples each had at least 5.5 micrograms of total RNA extracted. General study results and limits: Naive and antigen-experienced cells were not separated, limiting conclusive comparison.

A sample-barcoded 5' primer and a J-beta primer mix were used in a second PCR of roughly 6 to 11 cycles. In TCRdb, the 5' RACE reads were re-called with MiXCR into one record per CDR3 protein. The table shows 850,000 or so distinct CDR3 sequences, with around 30% occurring only once. The rearrangement uses TRBV20-1 and TRBJ1-2; 10 bases agree with TRBD1. The sequence came from an elderly woman in good health. Sequencing was performed on blood. The CDR3 nucleotides are TGCAGTGCTAAGATCGCCGGGACAGGGGAACGAAAGGGCTACACCTTC. Translating it yields CSAKIAGTGERKGYTF.